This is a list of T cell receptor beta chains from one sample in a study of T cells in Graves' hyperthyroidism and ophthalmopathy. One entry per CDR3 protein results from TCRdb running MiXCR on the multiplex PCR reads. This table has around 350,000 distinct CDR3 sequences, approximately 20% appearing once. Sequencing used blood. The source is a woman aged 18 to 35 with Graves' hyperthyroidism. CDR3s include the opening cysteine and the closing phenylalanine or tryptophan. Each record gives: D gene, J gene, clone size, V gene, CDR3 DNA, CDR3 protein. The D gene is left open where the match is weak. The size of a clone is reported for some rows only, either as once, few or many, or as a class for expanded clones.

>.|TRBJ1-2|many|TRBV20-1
TGCAGTGCTAGAGGGGCAGGGACGAATGGCTACACCTTC
CSARGAGTNGYTF
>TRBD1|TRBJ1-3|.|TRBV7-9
TGTGCCAGCAGCTCACAGGGGGCTGGAAACACCATATATTTT
CASSSQGAGNTIYF
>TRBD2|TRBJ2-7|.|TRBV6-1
TGTGCCAGCAGCCAATCCGGGGGGGCATTCGACGAGCAGTACTTC
CASSQSGGAFDEQYF
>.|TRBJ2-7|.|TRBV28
TGTGCCAGCAGTATGGGACACTCCGTCGGCGAGCAGTACTTC
CASSMGHSVGEQYF
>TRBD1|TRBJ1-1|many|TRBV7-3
TGTGCCAGCAGCTCCGGGACAGCTTACACTGAAGCTTTCTTT
CASSSGTAYTEAFF
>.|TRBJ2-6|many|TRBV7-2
TGTGCCAGCAGCCCCAGATACAGGGCTTCTGGGGCCAACGTCCTGACTTTC
CASSPRYRASGANVLTF
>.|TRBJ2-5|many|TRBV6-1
TGTGCCAGCAGTGAACGCGGTTCCCAAGAGACCCAGTACTTC
CASSERGSQETQYF
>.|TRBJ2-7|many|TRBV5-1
TGCGCCAGCTCCCTAGCCGGGGGAGAGCAGTACTTC
CASSLAGGEQYF
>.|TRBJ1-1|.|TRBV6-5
TGTGCCAGCAGTTACCTCAGGGAGAACACTGAAGCTTTCTTT
CASSYLRENTEAFF
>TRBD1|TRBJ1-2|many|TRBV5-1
TGCGCCAGCTGTCCGGGACAGGGGGATGCCTACACCTTC
CASCPGQGDAYTF
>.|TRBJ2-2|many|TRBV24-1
TGTGCCACCAGTGATTGGGGACCCGGGGAGCTGTTTTTT
CATSDWGPGELFF
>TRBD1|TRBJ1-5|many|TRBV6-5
TGTGCCAGCAGTTACAAGGACAGGGGCCGCGGAAATCAGCCCCAGCATTTT
CASSYKDRGRGNQPQHF
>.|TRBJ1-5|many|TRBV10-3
TGTGCCATCAGGGAAGGGGGGACTCAGCCCCAGCATTTT
CAIREGGTQPQHF
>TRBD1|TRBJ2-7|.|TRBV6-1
TGTGCCAGCAGCACACCGGGAGACAGGGGGTACGAGCAGTACTTC
CASSTPGDRGYEQYF
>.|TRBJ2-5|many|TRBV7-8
TGTGCCAGCAGCCCCCCGGTAGGGTGGCAAGAGACCCAGTACTTC
CASSPPVGWQETQYF
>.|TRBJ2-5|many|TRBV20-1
TGCAGTGCTATCAGGGGAGGAGAGACCCAGTACTTC
CSAIRGGETQYF
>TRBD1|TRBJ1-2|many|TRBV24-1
TGTGCCACCAGTGGGACACAGGGGAAGGACTATGGCTACACCTTC
CATSGTQGKDYGYTF
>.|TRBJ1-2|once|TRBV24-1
TGTGCCACCAGTGATTTGTCCGGAATCTATGGCTACACCTTC
CATSDLSGIYGYTF
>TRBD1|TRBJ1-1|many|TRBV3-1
TGTGCCAGCCAGAGGGGACAGGCGAACACTGAAGCTTTCTTT
CASQRGQANTEAFF
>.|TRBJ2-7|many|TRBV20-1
TGCAGTGCTTTCAGGGGTTACGAGCAGTACTTC
CSAFRGYEQYF
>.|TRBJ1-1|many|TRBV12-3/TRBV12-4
TGTGCCAGCAGTTTATGGTCGAACACTGAAGCTTTCTTT
CASSLWSNTEAFF
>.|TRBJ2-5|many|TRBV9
TGTGCCAGCACCGGGACCAACCAAGAGACCCAGTACTTC
CASTGTNQETQYF
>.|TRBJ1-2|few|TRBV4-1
TGCGCCAGCAGCCAAACCGGGGGGACTACCAACTATGGCTACACCTTC
CASSQTGGTTNYGYTF
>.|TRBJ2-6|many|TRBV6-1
TGTGCCAGCAGTGAAGTGTCTACTGGGGCCAACGTCCTGACTTTC
CASSEVSTGANVLTF
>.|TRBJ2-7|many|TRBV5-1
TGCGCCAGCAGCTTGGACAGGCCAGCCTACGAGCAGTACTTC
CASSLDRPAYEQYF
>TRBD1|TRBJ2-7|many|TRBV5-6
TGTGCCAGCAGCTGGGGGACAGACGAGCAGTACTTC
CASSWGTDEQYF
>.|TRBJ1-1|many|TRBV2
TGTGCCAGCACCGAAGGAGGTACTAATTGGACTGAAGCTTTCTTT
CASTEGGTNWTEAFF
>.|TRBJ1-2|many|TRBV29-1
TGCAGCGTTGGGCCAGTCTATGGCTACACCTTC
CSVGPVYGYTF
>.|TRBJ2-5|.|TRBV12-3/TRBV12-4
TGTGCCAGCAAACCGGGCTCACGGTACCAAGAGACCCAGTACTTC
CASKPGSRYQETQYF
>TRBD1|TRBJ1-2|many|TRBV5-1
TGCGCCATCGACAACCGGGACAGGGGATTGGGCTACACCTTC
CAIDNRDRGLGYTF
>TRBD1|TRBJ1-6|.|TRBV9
TGTGCCAGCAGCGTAGTCGGGACAGGGGATTCACCCCTCCACTTT
CASSVVGTGDSPLHF
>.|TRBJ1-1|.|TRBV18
TGTGCCAGCTCACCACGGGTAGAAACTGAAGCTTTCTTT
CASSPRVETEAFF
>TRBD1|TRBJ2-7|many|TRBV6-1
TGTGCCAGCAGACCCCGGGACAGGTTATTGGCCGAGCAGTACTTC
CASRPRDRLLAEQYF
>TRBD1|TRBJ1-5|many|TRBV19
TGTGCCAGTAGTATAGACATCCAGGGGGATCAGCCCCAGCATTTT
CASSIDIQGDQPQHF
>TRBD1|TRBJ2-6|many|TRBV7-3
TGTGCCAGCAGCTTGGGACAGCACTCTGGGGCCAACGTCCTGACTTTC
CASSLGQHSGANVLTF
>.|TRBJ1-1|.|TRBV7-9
TGTGCCAGCAGCTTAGAACAAAAAGGTCCTGAAGCTTTCTTT
CASSLEQKGPEAFF
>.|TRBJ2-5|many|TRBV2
TGTGCCAGCAGCAACTGGCATGGGAAAGAGACCCAGTACTTC
CASSNWHGKETQYF
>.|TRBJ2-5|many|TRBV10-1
TGCGCCAGCAGTGAGTCGACCGCCGGAGAGACCCAGTACTTC
CASSESTAGETQYF
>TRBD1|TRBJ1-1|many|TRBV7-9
TGTGCCACAGGACAGGGCGTGACTGAAGCTTTCTTT
CATGQGVTEAFF
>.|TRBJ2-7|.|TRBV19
TGTGCCAGTAGTCCCCCGGGAGCCCCCTACGAGCAGTACTTC
CASSPPGAPYEQYF
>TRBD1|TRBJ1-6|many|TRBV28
TGTGCCAGCAGCCACCCGGGACAGGGCTCGTTTGTTTCACCCCTCCACTTT
CASSHPGQGSFVSPLHF
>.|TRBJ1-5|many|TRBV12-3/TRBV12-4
TGTGCCAGCAGTCTCCGGGTTCGGCCCCAGCATTTT
CASSLRVRPQHF
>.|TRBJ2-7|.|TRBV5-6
TGTGCCAGCAGCCCCCGGACACCCTTTTACGAGCAGTACTTC
CASSPRTPFYEQYF
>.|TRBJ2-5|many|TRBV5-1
TGCGCCAGCAGCTTGGCGGTCCTGGGGCAAGAGACCCAGTACTTC
CASSLAVLGQETQYF
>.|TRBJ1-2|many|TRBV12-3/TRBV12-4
TGTGCCAGCAGTGGACGCGGACCGAATAACTATGGCTACACCTTC
CASSGRGPNNYGYTF
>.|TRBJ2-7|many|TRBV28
TGTGCCAGCAGTACCCTAGGACAGAACTACGAGCAGTACTTC
CASSTLGQNYEQYF
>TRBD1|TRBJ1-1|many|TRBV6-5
TGTGCCAGCAGTTCCGAAGGACAGGGGAATTTGGAGGAAGCTTTCTTT
CASSSEGQGNLEEAFF
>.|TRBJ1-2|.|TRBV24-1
TGTGCCACCAGTGATTTAGGGGAAGGCTACACCTTC
CATSDLGEGYTF
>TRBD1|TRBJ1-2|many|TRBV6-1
TGTGCCAGCAGTGACCGGGACAGGTGGATTGATAGCTACACCTTC
CASSDRDRWIDSYTF
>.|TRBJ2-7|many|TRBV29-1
TGCAGCGTTGAAGACGGAGGAAACGACTACGAGCAGTACTTC
CSVEDGGNDYEQYF
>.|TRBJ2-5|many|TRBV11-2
TGTGCCAGCAGCTTAACGTTCAGGGAGGAGACCCAGTACTTC
CASSLTFREETQYF
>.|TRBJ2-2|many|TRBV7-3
TGTGCCAGCAGCTTAGGAGGACAGCTTAACACCGGGGAGCTGTTTTTT
CASSLGGQLNTGELFF
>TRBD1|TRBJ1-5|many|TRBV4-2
TGTGCCAGCAGCCAAGATCCATCAGGGGGCAGGGGAGGGCCCCAGCATTTT
CASSQDPSGGRGGPQHF